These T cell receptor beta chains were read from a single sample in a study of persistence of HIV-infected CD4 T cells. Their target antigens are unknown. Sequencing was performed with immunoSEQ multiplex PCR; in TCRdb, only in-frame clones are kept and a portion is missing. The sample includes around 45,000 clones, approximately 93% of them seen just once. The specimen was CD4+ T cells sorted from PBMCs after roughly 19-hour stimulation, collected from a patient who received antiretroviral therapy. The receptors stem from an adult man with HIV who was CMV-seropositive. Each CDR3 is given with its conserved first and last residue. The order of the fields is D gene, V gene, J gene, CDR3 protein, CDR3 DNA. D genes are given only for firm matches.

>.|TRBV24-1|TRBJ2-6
CATSDPSGANVLTF
TGTGCCACCAGTGATCCCTCTGGGGCCAACGTCCTGACTTTC
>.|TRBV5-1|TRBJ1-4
CASSLGSTTNEKLFF
TGCGCCAGCAGCTTGGGCAGCACAACTAATGAAAAACTGTTTTTT
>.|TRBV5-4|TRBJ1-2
CASSSDGLYGYTF
TGTGCCAGCAGCTCTGACGGACTCTATGGCTACACCTTC
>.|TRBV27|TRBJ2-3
CASSPPGLPFSTDTQYF
TGTGCCAGCAGTCCTCCGGGACTTCCCTTTAGCACAGATACGCAGTATTTT
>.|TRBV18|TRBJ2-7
CASSPGTYYEQYF
TGTGCCAGCTCCCCTGGGACCTACTACGAGCAGTACTTC
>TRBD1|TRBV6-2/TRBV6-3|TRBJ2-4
CASSPPGGRKNIQYF
TGTGCCAGCAGTCCCCCAGGGGGCCGGAAAAACATTCAGTACTTC
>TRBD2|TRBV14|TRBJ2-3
CASSQDKAGGPPDTQYF
TGTGCCAGCAGCCAAGATAAAGCGGGGGGGCCACCAGATACGCAGTATTTT
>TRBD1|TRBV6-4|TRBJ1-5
CASSDSRTGNSNQPQHF
TGTGCCAGCAGTGACTCGAGGACAGGAAATAGCAATCAGCCCCAGCATTTT
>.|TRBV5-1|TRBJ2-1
CASSPSITGNNEQFF
TGCGCCAGCAGCCCCAGTATCACAGGCAACAATGAGCAGTTCTTC
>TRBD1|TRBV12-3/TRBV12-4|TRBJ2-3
CASSLIGGDTQYF
TGTGCCAGCAGTTTAATAGGGGGCGATACGCAGTATTTT